The 21 T cell receptor delta chains below all came from one sample that was sequenced in a study of gamma-delta chains in newborns, infants, children. TCRdb reanalysed the reads with CATT. Among 4,000 to 5,500 delta-chain clones, 38% were seen once, and the ten largest hold about 15%. The sample consisted of blood. These receptors originate from a child who received the measles vaccine.

The gene calls are TRDV1 and TRDJ1; 11 bases map to TRDD3. The germline V gene has CDR1 TSWWSYY and CDR2 QGS. Losses at the gene ends were 5 bases for V and 0 bases for J; bases not matched to a gene: 29. There are 24 residues in the CDR3. The CDR3 DNA reads TGTGCTCTTGGGAGCTATGGGGTTCCTACGTGGGGCTGGGGGATACTCAGAGACACCGATAAACTCATCTTT. As protein: CALGSYGVPTWGWGILRDTDKLIF.

The sample holds a few counts of this clone. This chain joins TRDV1 and TRDJ1; maybe TRDD2 (5 bases). The germline V gene encodes CDR1 TSWWSYY and CDR2 QGS. The CDR3 consists of 12 residues. Trimming removed 7 bases at V and 8 bases at J, with 14 bases between. CDR3 sequence reads: CALVRVPFKLIF. The DNA for the CDR3 is TGTGCTCTTGTGAGGGTTCCCTTCAAACTCATCTTT.

This clone was seen a single time. The rearrangement joins TRDV3 to TRDJ1; 7 bases fit TRDD2. The length of the CDR3 is 17 residues. Germline assignment: CDR1 TVYSNPD and CDR2 GDNSRS (reference sequence). The J segment lost 0 bases and the V segment lost 0 bases, leaving 13 bases of the junction unmatched. CDR3 residues: CAFRVSYVTGYTDKLIF. The CDR3, as DNA: TGTGCCTTTAGGGTTTCCTACGTTACCGGGTACACCGATAAACTCATCTTT.

The chain recombines TRDV1 with TRDJ1; 10 bases match TRDD3. The V gene's germline CDR1 is TSWWSYY and CDR2 QGS. Trimming cost V 3 bases and J 0 bases; bases outside gene matches: 19. The CDR3 sequence is 21 residues long. CDR3 bases: TGTGCTCTTGGGGACCTGTGGGCTCCCCGAGAAACTGGGGGATACACCGATAAACTCATCTTT. This sequence encodes CALGDLWAPRETGGYTDKLIF.

This clone showed up just a few times. The chain links TRDV3 to TRDJ1; 7 bases align to TRDD3. The CDR3 is made up of 18 amino acids. Germline values: CDR1 TVYSNPD, CDR2 GDNSRS (reference sequence). Losses at the gene ends were 4 bases for V and 1 base for J; bases not matched to a gene: 21. This CDR3 reads CASLLGRGYTGPTDKLIF. The CDR3 DNA is TGTGCCTCCCTTTTGGGGCGGGGATATACTGGGCCCACCGATAAACTCATCTTT.

The chain joins TRDV3 to TRDJ1; 9 bases match TRDD3. After removal of 2 bases from V and 2 bases from J, the junction contained 9 bases not matched to a gene. There are 15 residues in the CDR3. Germline CDR1 and CDR2: TVYSNPD and GDNSRS (reference sequence). The CDR3 nucleotides are TGTGCCTTTTCCTACTTGCTGGGGGATACCGATAAACTCATCTTT. Amino acids: CAFSYLLGDTDKLIF.

Comment on this clone: This sample includes further DNA sequences coding for the same CDR3. The V call is TRDV1, the J call TRDJ1; 9 bases align to TRDD3. J was trimmed by 1 base and V by 9 bases; bases with no gene match: 30. The CDR3 contains 22 residues. Per germline, CDR1 TSWWSYY and CDR2 QGS. CDR3 protein: CALAQGGLLGDPKSGSTDKLIF. The DNA of the CDR3 is TGTGCTCTCGCGCAGGGAGGACTACTGGGGGACCCCAAATCTGGATCCACCGATAAACTCATCTTT.

Turning to this clone: A junction end diverges from the germline sequence, so it may reflect a read error. This chain connects TRDV1 to TRDJ1; 7 bases map to TRDD2. CDR3 length equals 24 residues. Per germline, CDR1 TSWWSYY and CDR2 QGS. The CDR3 DNA follows: TGTGCTCTTCGGGAACTAGGGTTTTCCTACTGGTGGATCCTCGACCTTTCGTACACCGATAAACTCATCTTT. Its protein product is CALRELGFSYWWILDLSYTDKLIF.

A note on this clone: The junction and the germline gene differ at one end; a read error may be behind it. The rearrangement joins TRDV2 to TRDJ1; D remains unclear. The CDR3 is 15 residues long. Germline V gives CDR1 GEAIGNYY, CDR2 EKD. CDR3 DNA: TGTGCCTGTGGCACCGTCTCTACCCTAACCGATAAACTCATCTTT. It codes for CACGTVSTLTDKLIF.

This clone was observed a few times. V and J are TRDV1 and TRDJ1, with a tentative D call TRDD3 (5 bases). Trimming stripped 5 bases from V and 8 bases from J, with 30 bases between. Germline CDR1 is TSWWSYY and CDR2 is QGS. The CDR3 runs 18 residues. The CDR3 protein is CALGPAPSLYGAPDKLIF. CDR3 in DNA: TGTGCTCTTGGGCCGGCCCCAAGTCTATACGGGGCCCCGGACAAACTCATCTTT.

This clone is termed medium-sized. The genes are TRDV3 and TRDJ1, with D possibly called TRDD2 or TRDD3 (5 bases each). Trimming took off 2 bases at V and 0 bases at J, with 28 bases between the two ends. Looked up from germline, CDR1 is TVYSNPD and CDR2 is GDNSRS (reference sequence). This CDR3 contains 19 residues. The CDR3 bases are TGTGCCTTTGTGTCAAAGCCTACGCTGGGAGTACTTTACACCGATAAACTCATCTTT. This codes for CAFVSKPTLGVLYTDKLIF.

This clone is labeled as large. This chain connects TRDV1 to TRDJ1, with 9 positions matching TRDD2. With V trimmed by 3 bases and J by 5 bases, 10 bases remained unmatched. The CDR3 has 16 residues. Looked up from germline, CDR1 is TSWWSYY and CDR2 is QGS. The CDR3 loop reads CALGEPPLPTEDKLIF. As DNA, the CDR3 is TGTGCTCTTGGGGAGCCTCCCCTTCCTACGGAAGATAAACTCATCTTT.

This clone has only a few counts. The rearrangement uses TRDV1 and TRDJ1; 8 bases line up with TRDD3. The CDR3 has 22 amino acids. CDR1 TSWWSYY and CDR2 QGS come from the germline V gene. V lost 2 bases to trimming and J lost 4 bases; unmatched junction nucleotides: 27. The CDR3: CALGEESAPKWGIPSGGDKLIF. DNA of the CDR3: TGTGCTCTTGGGGAAGAATCCGCGCCGAAGTGGGGGATCCCTAGTGGGGGCGATAAACTCATCTTT.

The CDR3 reads CALGEEAFRDRTGGYHTDKLIF. The DNA of the CDR3 is TGTGCTCTTGGGGAAGAAGCCTTCCGAGATCGTACTGGGGGGTACCACACCGATAAACTCATCTTT. This rearrangement joins TRDV1 to TRDJ1, with TRDD3 matching 8 bases. V shed 2 bases, J shed 0 bases, and the junction held 23 bases outside the gene matches. The CDR3 spans 22 residues. Per germline, CDR1 TSWWSYY and CDR2 QGS.

V usage is TRDV1 and J usage is TRDJ1, with 7 bases lining up with TRDD3. The CDR3 contains 15 residues. Looked up from germline, CDR1 is TSWWSYY and CDR2 is QGS. V gave up 0 bases and J gave up 3 bases; unmatched junction bases: 4. CDR3 sequence reads: CALGELAWGADKLIF. The DNA of the CDR3 is TGTGCTCTTGGGGAACTGGCCTGGGGGGCCGATAAACTCATCTTT.

This clone was seen a handful of times. The gene calls are TRDV1 and TRDJ1; 11 bases align to TRDD3. J gave up 1 base and V 3 bases, and 16 bases lay outside the gene matches. The V gene's germline CDR1 is TSWWSYY and CDR2 QGS. The length of the CDR3 is 20 residues. The CDR3 region is CALGDKFRLWGIQGTDKLIF. The CDR3 nucleotides are TGTGCTCTTGGGGATAAATTCCGACTCTGGGGGATACAAGGCACCGATAAACTCATCTTT.

To note about this clone: The junction does not match germline at one end; this may be a read error. Here the CDR3 DNA reads TGTGCCCGTGACGCTTCGAGGGAATTTTTGGGGGGGCTCCGTACGTACACCGATAAACTCATCTTT. Its translation is CARDASREFLGGLRTYTDKLIF. V gene TRDV2 combines with J gene TRDJ1, with D perhaps TRDD3 (6 bases). The CDR3 consists of 22 residues. CDR1 is GEAIGNYY, CDR2 EKD, per germline.

This clone came up a few times. This rearrangement joins TRDV3 to TRDJ1; 10 nucleotides align to TRDD3. The CDR3 runs to 20 residues. The V segment lost 1 base and the J segment 1 base; nucleotides outside the gene matches: 21. CDR1 is TVYSNPD and CDR2 is GDNSRS in the germline V gene (reference sequence). Here the CDR3 reads CAFTLTFRGWGITPTDKLIF. CDR3 nucleotides: TGTGCCTTTACTCTCACCTTCCGAGGCTGGGGGATAACCCCCACCGATAAACTCATCTTT.

This clone showed up just a few times. The J gene is TRDJ1, the V gene TRDV3; 12 bases align to TRDD3. There are 23 residues in the CDR3. Germline trimming cut 4 bases from V and 0 bases from J; bases unmatched to any gene: 30. Germline-derived CDR1 and CDR2 are TVYSNPD and GDNSRS (reference sequence). For the CDR3, the DNA is TGTGCCTCCCATCATCCCAGCTGGGGGATACGAGGCAAGCAAGTGGGATACACCGATAAACTCATCTTT. Translated, it gives CASHHPSWGIRGKQVGYTDKLIF.

The V and J genes are TRAV29/DV5 and TRDJ1, with 9 bases matching TRDD3. In germline, CDR1 is NSMFDY, CDR2 ISSIKDK. There are 19 residues in the CDR3. The V and J ends lost 0 bases and 0 bases, in that order; junction bases with no gene match: 15. DNA of the CDR3: TGTGCAGCAAGCGGGCCCTACTGGGGGACACCCAGGTACACCGATAAACTCATCTTT. It translates to CAASGPYWGTPRYTDKLIF.

The CDR3 is CACDTGLGIRGSSWDTRQMFF. CDR3 nucleotide sequence: TGTGCCTGTGACACCGGACTGGGGATACGTGGGAGCTCCTGGGACACCCGACAGATGTTTTTC. This chain joins TRDV2 and TRDJ3; 9 bases map to TRDD3. The CDR3 runs to 21 residues. Germline V lookup: CDR1 GEAIGNYY, CDR2 EKD. The V segment lost 0 bases and the J segment 0 bases; nucleotides outside the gene matches: 11.